This TCR beta chain was documented in a study of shared clonotypes between healthy human individuals. Study in general: Ranging from 18 to 49 in age, donors were two women and a few men.

The J segment lost 3 bases and the V segment lost 4 bases, leaving 8 bases of the junction unmatched. Per germline, CDR1 SGDLS and CDR2 YYNGEE. The CDR3 length is 16 residues. It was across several immunoSEQ plates that each subset's genomic DNA was evenly split. In the original workflow: Because ImmunoSEQ provided only junction sequences with no quality scores, the filtering differed. Assay used: immunoSEQ multiplex PCR; TCRdb lists only in-frame clones, some missing. V, J and clone size are taken as reported in that table, and D and trimming were inferred from the DNA itself. Here the sample spans 450,000 to 500,000 clones, over 70% being singletons. This clone appeared a few times. Genomic DNA for unsorted samples, which was extracted with the QIAamp DNA Blood Mini kit, came from about 90 million PBMCs.

The sequence derives from a woman in her forties in good health. Some clones in this sample may be carry-over from other donors' samples. The chain joins TRBV9 to TRBJ2-1; 9 positions agree with TRBD2. The sample comprised PBMCs. CDR3 in DNA: TGTGCCAGCAGCCCCAGGGCTAGCGGGGTCTACAATGAGCAGTTCTTC. Its protein is CASSPRASGVYNEQFF.